This TCR beta chain was retrieved from a study of T cell repertoires in cytomegalovirus infection. Study in general: Peptides in the study included HLA-C-restricted and HLA-B-restricted CMV epitopes. Evidence of both CMV infection and a matching HLA type came from public TCR beta signatures.

TCRdb analysed the reads with MiXCR anew, one entry per CDR3 protein. This table has fewer than 1,000,000 distinct CDR3 sequences, 30% to 40% appearing once. The V end was cut by 5 bases, the J end by 5 bases, with 11 bases between. This CDR3 comprises 14 residues. CDR1 and CDR2 (germline): SGHNT, YYREEE (reference sequence). Details on this clonotype: What it recognizes is unknown.

General study results and limits: What dominated the ex vivo response were HLA-C-restricted CMV-specific TCR beta clonotypes.

This clonotype was obtained from a human donor in good health (CMV status not recorded). Some clones in this sample may be carry-over from other donors' samples. The sample was cultured CD8+ T cells from PBMCs, taken from culture after CMV antigen stimulation. V usage is TRBV5-4 and J usage is TRBJ1-6; D is perhaps TRBD1 (5 bases). In DNA, the CDR3 is TGTGCCAGCAGTGGGGACGGCAATAATTCACCCCTCCACTTT. It yields the protein CASSGDGNNSPLHF.